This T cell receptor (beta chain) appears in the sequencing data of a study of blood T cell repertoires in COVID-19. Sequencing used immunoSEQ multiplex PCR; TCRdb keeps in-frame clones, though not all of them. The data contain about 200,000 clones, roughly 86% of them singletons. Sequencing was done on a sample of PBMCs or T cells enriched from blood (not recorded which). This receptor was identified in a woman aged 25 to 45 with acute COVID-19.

This CDR3 reads CASSLGVGPGGEGTEAFF. In nucleotides, the CDR3 is TGTGCCAGCAGCTTGGGTGTCGGGCCAGGGGGCGAAGGCACTGAAGCTTTCTTT. V and J are TRBV7-9 and TRBJ1-1; 8 nucleotides align to TRBD1. V trimming: 3 bases; J trimming: 4 bases; junction bases outside the gene matches: 16. CDR1 and CDR2 (germline): SEHNR, FQNEAQ (reference sequence). The CDR3 totals 18 residues.